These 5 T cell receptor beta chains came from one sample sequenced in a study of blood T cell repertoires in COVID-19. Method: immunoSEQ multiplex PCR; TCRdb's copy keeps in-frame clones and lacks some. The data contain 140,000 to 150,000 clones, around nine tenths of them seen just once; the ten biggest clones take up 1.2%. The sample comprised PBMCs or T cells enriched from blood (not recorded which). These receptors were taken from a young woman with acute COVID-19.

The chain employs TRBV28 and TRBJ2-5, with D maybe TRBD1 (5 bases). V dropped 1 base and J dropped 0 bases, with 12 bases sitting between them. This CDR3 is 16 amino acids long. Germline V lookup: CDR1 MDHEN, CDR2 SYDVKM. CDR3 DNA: TGTGCCAGCAGTTTATTTGGGGCTACCAACCAAGAGACCCAGTACTTC. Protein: CASSLFGATNQETQYF.

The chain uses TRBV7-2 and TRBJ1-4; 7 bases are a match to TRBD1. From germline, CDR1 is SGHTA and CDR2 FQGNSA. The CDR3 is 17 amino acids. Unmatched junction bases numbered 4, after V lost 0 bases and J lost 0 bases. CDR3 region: CASSLAPRGATNEKLFF. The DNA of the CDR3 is TGTGCCAGCAGCTTAGCGCCCAGGGGGGCAACTAATGAAAAACTGTTTTTT.

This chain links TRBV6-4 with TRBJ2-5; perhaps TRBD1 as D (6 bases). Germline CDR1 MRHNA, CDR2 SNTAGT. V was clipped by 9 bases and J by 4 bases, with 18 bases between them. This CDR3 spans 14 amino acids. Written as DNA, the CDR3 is TGTGCCAGTCCAGGGGCAGCTGGGGCAGAGACCCAGTACTTC. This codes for CASPGAAGAETQYF.

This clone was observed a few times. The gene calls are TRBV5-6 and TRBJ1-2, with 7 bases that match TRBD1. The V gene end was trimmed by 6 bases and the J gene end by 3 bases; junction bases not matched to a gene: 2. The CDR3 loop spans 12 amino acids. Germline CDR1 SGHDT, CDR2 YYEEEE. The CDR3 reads CASTGQDYGYTF. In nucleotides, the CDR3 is TGTGCCAGCACCGGACAGGACTATGGCTACACCTTC.

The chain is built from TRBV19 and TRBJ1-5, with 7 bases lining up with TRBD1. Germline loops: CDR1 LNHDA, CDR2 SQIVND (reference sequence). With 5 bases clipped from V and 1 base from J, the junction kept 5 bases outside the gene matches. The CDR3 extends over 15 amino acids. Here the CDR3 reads CASSRIRGSNQPQHF. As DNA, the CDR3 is TGTGCCAGTAGTCGTATCAGGGGGAGCAATCAGCCCCAGCATTTT.